Each of the 4 T cell receptor beta chains below was sequenced from the same sample in a study of cytomegalovirus exposure and HLA in healthy donors. Both 60 Vbeta primers and 13 Jbeta primers went into the PCR. Repertoires were generated with immunoSEQ multiplex PCR, while TCRdb's copy carries only in-frame clones and drops some. The sample has some 91,000 clones; 55% to 65% are singletons. The sample consisted of PBMCs. All receptors derive from a human donor in good health.

This clone was seen once. The rearrangement uses TRBV5-1 and TRBJ2-5, with no clear D. TRBJ2-7 matches the DNA end more closely, so the J call is doubtful. The CDR3 loop spans 14 amino acids. The germline gives CDR1 SGHRS, CDR2 YFSETQ. The CDR3 nucleotides are TGCGCCAGCAGCTTAATTTGGAGTACCTACGAGCAGTACTTC. It specifies CASSLIWSTYEQYF.

CDR3 sequence reads: CATQASGVDTQYF. CDR3 in DNA: TGTGCCACCCAGGCTAGCGGGGTTGATACGCAGTATTTT. The rearrangement joins TRBV7-3 to TRBJ2-3; 9 bases map to TRBD2. V gave up 10 bases and J gave up 6 bases; unmatched junction bases: 8. Germline CDR1 SGHTA, CDR2 FQGTGA. The CDR3 length is 13 residues.

The chain carries TRBV5-1 and TRBJ2-5; the match to TRBD2 covers 8 bases. Germline loops: CDR1 SGHRS, CDR2 YFSETQ. With V trimmed by 0 bases and J by 5 bases, 3 bases remained unmatched. This CDR3 is built from 14 residues. The CDR3 sequence: CASSLVTSEETQYF. DNA for the CDR3: TGCGCCAGCAGCTTGGTGACTAGCGAGGAGACCCAGTACTTC.

This rearrangement joins TRBV7-2 to TRBJ2-5; 7 bases fit TRBD1. With 3 bases clipped from V and 4 bases from J, the junction kept 5 bases outside the gene matches. Germline lookup yields CDR1 SGHTA and CDR2 FQGNSA. CDR3 length: 14 amino acids. The DNA of the CDR3 is TGTGCCAGCAGCTTCGAGGGGGCCAGAGAGACCCAGTACTTC. It translates to CASSFEGARETQYF.